Included here is one TCR beta chain sequence, with context. Its specificity is not known. The table came from immunoSEQ multiplex PCR; TCRdb's copy has only in-frame clones and leaves some out. The table has some 100,000 clones, around 94% seen once. The data originate from a study of siplizumab effects on memory and regulatory T cells. Whole-study results and caveats: Reactions containing siplizumab showed mappable alloreactive CD4+ clones averaging approximately 66% Treg-derived, versus 25% to 30% in controls. To unstimulated subsets, only a minor fraction of alloreactive clones could be mapped.

Germline V gene lookup returns CDR1 SGHVS and CDR2 FNYEAQ. This CDR3 comprises 13 residues. V was shortened by 3 bases and J by 4 bases, with 9 bases between the two germline ends. The chain recombines TRBV7-6 with TRBJ1-1, with D uncertain. Source material: Tregs sorted from blood. The sequence came from a human donor in good health. The CDR3 DNA reads as TGTGCCAGCAGCTTCTTCGGCGGCACTGAAGCTTTCTTT. Protein product: CASSFFGGTEAFF.